This T cell receptor (beta chain) emerged from a study of shared clonotypes between healthy human individuals. Study conclusions and caveats: Incomplete sequencing of sorted subsets was indicated by rarefaction despite large depth.

It was CD45RO-negative cells, positively selected for CCR7, that made up naive CD8 cells, with terminally differentiated effector memory CD45RA+ cells excluded. Regarding this clone: Its antigen is as yet unknown.

Generated by immunoSEQ multiplex PCR, the TCRdb table keeps only in-frame clones and is missing some. The data contain millions of clones, about 95% of them seen just once; the ten biggest clones take up 0.85% to 1.2%. The V end was cut by 1 base, the J end by 1 base, with 7 bases between. In germline, CDR1 is MDHEN, CDR2 SYDVKM. The CDR3 is 14 residues long. V is TRBV28 and J is TRBJ2-5; no firm D call. The TCR comes from a man between 18 and 35 years old in good health. The source material was naive CD8+ T cells sorted from blood. The CDR3 coding sequence is TGTGCCAGCAGTTTATTCGGCATCCAAGAGACCCAGTACTTC. It encodes CASSLFGIQETQYF. Combining the CDR3 with reference TRBV28 and TRBJ2-5 gives the whole variable domain DVKVTQSSRYLVKRTGEKVFLECVQDMDHENMFWYRQDPGLGLRLIYFSYDVKMKEKGDIPEGYSVSREKKERFSLILESASTNQTSMYLCASSLFGIQETQYFGPGTRLLVL.